These 32 T cell receptor beta chains were all obtained from the same sample, sequenced in a study of shared clonotypes between healthy human individuals. Clones were sequenced by immunoSEQ multiplex PCR, and TCRdb holds only the in-frame ones, with some missing. This repertoire shows some 2,500,000 clones, under 95% found once; its top ten account for 0.35% to 0.45%. Sequencing was carried out using naive CD4+ T cells from PBMCs. Subset: CD45RA+ positively selected. These receptors were taken from a man younger than 35 in good health. Some clones in this sample may be carry-over from other donors' samples.

The V call is TRBV28, the J call TRBJ1-2; D not certain. Germline V gene data show CDR1 as MDHEN and CDR2 as SYDVKM. The CDR3 has 13 amino acids. Trimming removed 11 bases from V and 0 bases from J, with 13 bases in between. CDR3 protein: CAGHRASNYGYTF. The CDR3 DNA reads as TGTGCCGGCCACCGGGCCTCTAACTATGGCTACACCTTC.

For this clone: This specimen includes other DNA sequences encoding the same CDR3. The genes are TRBV4-3 and TRBJ1-2, with unresolved D. With 3 bases removed from V and 4 bases from J, the gap between germline ends came to 9 bases. The germline CDR1 and CDR2 sequences are LGHNA and YSLEER. This CDR3 spans 13 amino acids. CDR3: CASSQDRTYGYTF. The CDR3 DNA reads as TGCGCCAGCAGCCAGGACCGAACCTATGGCTACACCTTC.

For this clone: This same CDR3 is encoded by further DNA sequences in the sample. The rearrangement joins TRBV4-3 to TRBJ1-5; unclear D gene. CDR3 size: 14 residues. CDR1 LGHNA and CDR2 YSLEER come from the germline V gene. The germline V and J ends were trimmed by 4 bases and 4 bases, with 11 bases remaining between them. The CDR3 loop is CASSLRTGNQPQHF. Here the CDR3 DNA reads TGCGCCAGCAGCCTTCGGACGGGGAATCAGCCCCAGCATTTT.

V usage is TRBV27 and J usage is TRBJ2-4; TRBD1 or TRBD2 may be the D gene (5 bases each). The CDR3 covers 14 residues. The V end was cut by 1 base, the J end by 11 bases, with 15 bases between. Germline V gene lookup returns CDR1 MNHEY and CDR2 SMNVEV (reference sequence). The CDR3 reads CASSLWAGAEVQYF. The CDR3 bases are TGTGCCAGCAGTTTATGGGCCGGGGCTGAGGTTCAGTACTTC.

V and J are TRBV27 and TRBJ1-2, with no clear D. Germline V gene lookup returns CDR1 MNHEY and CDR2 SMNVEV (reference sequence). The length of the CDR3 is 13 residues. The ends were cut back, 5 bases at V and 9 bases at J, with 16 bases in the middle. This CDR3 is CASSPLLPVSYTF. The CDR3 DNA reads TGTGCCAGCAGTCCCCTCTTGCCCGTTAGCTACACCTTC.

CDR3 loop: CASSERAGVGNQPQHF. The CDR3, as DNA: TGTGCCAGCAGTGAGCGAGCAGGGGTGGGCAATCAGCCCCAGCATTTT. The rearrangement uses TRBV6-1 and TRBJ1-5, with a tentative D call TRBD1 (6 bases). The germline V and J ends were trimmed by 3 bases and 2 bases, with 14 bases remaining between them. From germline, CDR1 is MNHNS and CDR2 SASEGT. This CDR3 region has 16 residues.

The chain couples TRBV7-9 to TRBJ2-4, with a weak D call TRBD2 (6 bases). Per germline, CDR1 SEHNR and CDR2 FQNEAQ (reference sequence). CDR3 length: 15 residues. V was cut by 4 bases and J by 3 bases, with 13 bases left in between. The DNA of the CDR3 is TGTGCCAGCAGCTGGGCGCGGGATGTCAAAAACATTCAGTACTTC. Translated: CASSWARDVKNIQYF.

The rearrangement joins TRBV25-1 to TRBJ2-5, with 9 bases fitting TRBD2. The CDR3 spans 15 residues. Losses at the gene ends were 4 bases for V and 2 bases for J; bases not matched to a gene: 5. The germline V gene encodes CDR1 MGHDK and CDR2 SYGVNS. CDR3 region: CASSAASGNQETQYF. The CDR3 nucleotides read TGTGCCAGCAGTGCGGCTAGCGGGAATCAAGAGACCCAGTACTTC.

The chain has TRBV7-2 and TRBJ1-1; tentatively, D is TRBD1 (5 bases). In germline, CDR1 is SGHTA, CDR2 FQGNSA. There are 16 residues in the CDR3. The germline V and J ends were trimmed by 4 bases and 6 bases, with 21 bases remaining between them. CDR3 sequence: CASSSLRGTPGAEAFF. The CDR3 DNA reads as TGTGCCAGCAGCTCCCTGAGAGGAACCCCGGGGGCTGAAGCTTTCTTT.

The rearrangement links TRBV5-8 to TRBJ2-1, with D possibly matching TRBD1 (5 bases). This CDR3 is 13 amino acids long. Germline V gene lookup returns CDR1 SGHTS and CDR2 YDEGEE. V lost 4 bases to trimming and J lost 10 bases, with 15 bases between them. The CDR3, as DNA: TGTGCCAGCAGCCCGGTGGGGCTGGTGGAGCAGTTCTTC. Protein product: CASSPVGLVEQFF.

This clone has a handful of counts. The gene calls are TRBV9 and TRBJ2-1, with 12 bases that match TRBD2. The V gene's germline CDR1 is SGDLS and CDR2 YYNGEE. The junction had 9 bases not matched to a gene; V was cut back by 4 bases and J by 7 bases. CDR3 length equals 16 residues. Here the CDR3 reads CASSTRTSGKENEQFF. CDR3 DNA: TGTGCCAGCAGCACCCGGACTAGCGGGAAAGAGAATGAGCAGTTCTTC. Together with reference TRBV9 and TRBJ2-1, the CDR3 gives the full variable domain: DSGVTQTPKHLITATGQRVTLRCSPRSGDLSVYWYQQSLDQGLQFLIQYYNGEERAKGNILERFSAQQFPDLHSELNLSSLELGDSALYFCASSTRTSGKENEQFFGPGTRLTVL.

This clone was observed a single time. The chain employs TRBV29-1 and TRBJ1-1; D gene ambiguous. The V end lost 6 bases, the J end lost 0 bases, and 11 bases lay between the germline ends. The CDR3 covers 13 residues. The germline V gene encodes CDR1 SQVTM and CDR2 ANQGSEA. CDR3 in amino acids: CSVAALMNTEAFF. The CDR3 DNA is TGCAGCGTCGCAGCCTTGATGAACACTGAAGCTTTCTTT.

V gene TRBV6-6 combines with J gene TRBJ1-6; D call uncertain. The CDR3 runs to 15 residues. Per the germline V gene, CDR1 is MNHNY and CDR2 is SVGAGI (reference sequence). V shed 8 bases and J shed 3 bases, with 14 bases lying between them. In DNA form, the CDR3 reads TGTGCCAGCCACTGGACGGGAGTCTATAATTCACCCCTCCACTTT. It is translated as CASHWTGVYNSPLHF.

The chain employs TRBV7-9 and TRBJ2-7; D possibly corresponds to TRBD1 (5 bases). Trimming stripped 10 bases from V and 1 base from J, with 8 bases between. The germline gives CDR1 SEHNR, CDR2 FQNEAQ (reference sequence). The CDR3 extends over 11 amino acids. The CDR3 sequence is CATGQSYEQYF. The DNA for the CDR3 is TGTGCCACAGGACAATCCTACGAGCAGTACTTC.

This chain joins TRBV5-1 and TRBJ1-1; tentatively, D is TRBD1 (5 bases). The CDR3 totals 16 residues. Between the trimmed V and J ends, which lost 4 bases and 0 bases, there was a span of 16 bases. CDR1 is SGHRS and CDR2 is YFSETQ in the germline V gene. This CDR3 reads CASSGWDRSMNTEAFF. The CDR3 DNA is TGCGCCAGCAGCGGGTGGGACCGAAGTATGAACACTGAAGCTTTCTTT.

This sequence joins TRBV21-1 and TRBJ1-5; TRBD1, the table's D call, was not compared with the DNA. TRBV21-1 represents a pseudogene. The CDR3 spans 20 residues. Written as DNA, the CDR3 is TGTGCCAGCAGCAACCAAATGGGGCCCCGACAGCAAGATAGCAATCAGCCCCAGCATTTT. Its translation: CASSNQMGPRQQDSNQPQHF.

This chain connects TRBV5-6 to TRBJ1-2; no clear D. The V end was cut by 0 bases, the J end by 0 bases, with 6 bases between. The CDR3 length is 14 residues. In germline, CDR1 is SGHDT, CDR2 YYEEEE. CDR3 amino acids: CASSLEAANYGYTF. CDR3 DNA sequence: TGTGCCAGCAGCTTGGAGGCAGCTAACTATGGCTACACCTTC.

The chain links TRBV6-6 to TRBJ2-1; 7 bases match TRBD2. The germline gives CDR1 MNHNY, CDR2 SVGAGI (reference sequence). The J segment lost 0 bases and the V segment lost 2 bases, leaving 4 bases of the junction unmatched. The CDR3 sequence is 16 residues long. The CDR3: CASSYGASGSYNEQFF. For the CDR3, the DNA is TGTGCCAGCAGTTACGGAGCTAGCGGCTCCTACAATGAGCAGTTCTTC.

This rearrangement joins TRBV7-3 to TRBJ1-5; D is possibly TRBD1 (5 bases). V gave up 5 bases and J gave up 1 base, with 12 bases separating them. The germline gives CDR1 SGHTA, CDR2 FQGTGA. The CDR3 sequence is 15 residues long. The chain's CDR3 is CASSDTTASNQPQHF. The CDR3 DNA reads as TGTGCCAGCAGCGACACGACAGCCAGCAATCAGCCCCAGCATTTT.

The chain uses TRBV10-3 and TRBJ2-1, with D perhaps TRBD1 (6 bases). V was clipped by 4 bases and J by 7 bases, with 14 bases between them. The V gene's germline CDR1 is ENHRY and CDR2 SYGVKD. CDR3 size: 14 residues. In DNA form, the CDR3 reads TGTGCCATCAGTGTCACTCCTCAGGGGAATGAGCAGTTCTTC. This translates into CAISVTPQGNEQFF.

In its sample, this clone was seen once. This sequence joins TRBV7-2 and TRBJ1-4, with unresolved D. Per germline, CDR1 SGHTA and CDR2 FQGNSA. V gave up 1 base and J gave up 0 bases, with 6 bases separating them. This CDR3 has 15 amino acids. CDR3 DNA: TGTGCCAGCAGCTTAGAGACTGCAACTAATGAAAAACTGTTTTTT. Its translation is CASSLETATNEKLFF.

The V gene is TRBV19, the J gene TRBJ1-5, with 8 bases matching TRBD1. The germline V gene encodes CDR1 LNHDA and CDR2 SQIVND (reference sequence). The CDR3 consists of 16 residues. The V segment lost 1 base and the J segment 4 bases; nucleotides outside the gene matches: 6. CDR3 sequence reads: CASSIVGTGGNQPQHF. CDR3 DNA sequence: TGTGCCAGTAGTATAGTTGGGACAGGCGGGAATCAGCCCCAGCATTTT.

The chain has TRBV19 and TRBJ1-2, with a possible D match to TRBD1 (5 bases). The germline gives CDR1 LNHDA, CDR2 SQIVND (reference sequence). The CDR3 sequence is 19 residues long. Trimming stripped 6 bases from V and 2 bases from J, with 28 bases between. CDR3 region: CASRDIRTFNSLPNYGYTF. The CDR3 bases are TGTGCCAGTAGGGACATTCGGACATTTAACTCTCTACCCAACTATGGCTACACCTTC.

The genes are TRBV28 and TRBJ2-1, with D possibly TRBD1 on 6 matching bases. With 2 bases removed from V and 7 bases from J, the gap between germline ends came to 18 bases. CDR3 length equals 16 residues. CDR1 is MDHEN, CDR2 SYDVKM, per germline. The CDR3 here is CASSLRKRGIQNEQFF. The CDR3 DNA sequence: TGTGCCAGCAGTTTACGGAAAAGGGGGATACAAAATGAGCAGTTCTTC.

This chain joins TRBV30 and TRBJ1-2; 11 nucleotides line up with TRBD1. This CDR3 is 14 amino acids long. Germline CDR1 is GTSNPN and CDR2 is SVGIG (reference sequence). Unmatched junction bases numbered 3, after V lost 1 base and J lost 5 bases. This chain's CDR3 is CAWSADRGPYGYTF. CDR3 sequence (DNA): TGTGCCTGGAGTGCGGACAGGGGGCCGTATGGCTACACCTTC.

This clone occurred once. The gene calls are TRBV28 and TRBJ1-5; TRBD1 aligns across 11 bases. The V gene's germline CDR1 is MDHEN and CDR2 SYDVKM. CDR3 size: 15 residues. V shed 4 bases, J shed 7 bases, and the junction held 6 bases outside the gene matches. The CDR3 nucleotides are TGTGCCAGCAGTTCGCGGACAGGGGGCCGGCAGCCCCAGCATTTT. It encodes CASSSRTGGRQPQHF.

The count of this clone is one. The chain combines TRBV28 with TRBJ1-1; D might be TRBD1 (5 bases). The CDR3 runs to 12 residues. Germline CDR1 and CDR2: MDHEN and SYDVKM. With 3 bases removed from V and 6 bases from J, the gap between germline ends came to 8 bases. As DNA, the CDR3 is TGTGCCAGCAGTTTCCGGGACGCTGAAGCTTTCTTT. Residues: CASSFRDAEAFF.

V gene TRBV27 combines with J gene TRBJ2-2, with a possible D match to TRBD1 (6 bases). Germline V lookup: CDR1 MNHEY, CDR2 SMNVEV (reference sequence). V was clipped by 3 bases and J by 1 base, with 18 bases between them. This CDR3 comprises 18 residues. The CDR3: CASSLNRWGTLNTGELFF. The CDR3 nucleotides read TGTGCCAGCAGTTTGAATAGATGGGGGACACTGAACACCGGGGAGCTGTTTTTT.

Concerning this clone: This sample includes further DNA sequences coding for the same CDR3. The V call is TRBV7-3, the J call TRBJ2-2, with TRBD1 identical over 8 bases. V gave up 2 bases and J gave up 3 bases; unmatched junction bases: 2. This CDR3 is 15 amino acids long. The germline gives CDR1 SGHTA, CDR2 FQGTGA. The DNA for the CDR3 is TGTGCCAGCAGCTTACTACAGGGGGACACCGGGGAGCTGTTTTTT. Protein: CASSLLQGDTGELFF.

The chain couples TRBV7-9 to TRBJ1-1, with 9 nucleotides matching TRBD1. From germline, CDR1 is SEHNR and CDR2 FQNEAQ (reference sequence). J gave up 3 bases and V 5 bases, and 1 base lay outside the gene matches. The CDR3 consists of 13 residues. The CDR3 sequence is CASSDRGDTEAFF. CDR3 coding DNA: TGTGCCAGCAGCGACAGGGGGGACACTGAAGCTTTCTTT.

The chain couples TRBV18 to TRBJ2-7, with 10 bases lining up with TRBD2. Germline trimming cut 4 bases from V and 1 base from J; bases unmatched to any gene: 7. The germline CDR1 and CDR2 sequences are KGHSH and LQKENI. This CDR3 is built from 16 residues. The DNA of the CDR3 is TGTGCCAGCTCACGACTAGCGGGTTTCGAGTCCTACGAGCAGTACTTC. Protein: CASSRLAGFESYEQYF.

This chain uses TRBV7-2 with TRBJ1-2, with D hard to call. Looked up from germline, CDR1 is SGHTA and CDR2 is FQGNSA. V was shortened by 1 base and J by 8 bases, with 20 bases between the two germline ends. The CDR3 loop spans 16 amino acids. The CDR3 DNA follows: TGTGCCAGCAGCTTAGATTCCGGCCTCCCGATGGGGGGCTACACCTTC. Protein sequence: CASSLDSGLPMGGYTF.